The clone carrying this TCR beta chain was seen only a few times. Its antigen is still unknown. The data were taken from a study of early T cells in non-severe SARS-CoV-2 infection. Study-wide context: Unsorted whole-blood RNA was sequenced in bulk, leaving chains unpaired.

Germline CDR1 and CDR2: SGHDT and YYEEEE. With 4 bases clipped from V and 0 bases from J, the junction kept 14 bases outside the gene matches. The CDR3 totals 19 residues. Researchers attached unique molecular identifiers to individual cDNA molecules. From the 5' RACE reads, TCRdb called clonotypes with MiXCR, one entry per CDR3 protein. Here the sample spans some 60,000 distinct CDR3 sequences, approximately 8% being singletons. Study observations and caveats: Sequences matched to VDJdb favored anti-spike CD8 responses, while private and CD4 specificities were missed.

The sample consisted of whole blood. The source of this sequence is an adult who was a healthcare worker with PCR-confirmed SARS-CoV-2 infection or an uninfected control (not recorded which). The V gene is TRBV5-6, the J gene TRBJ2-1; TRBD2 matches at 9 bases. The CDR3 here is CASSQGVSGRISSYNEQFF. The CDR3, as DNA: TGTGCCAGCAGCCAGGGGGTAAGCGGGAGGATTAGCTCCTACAATGAGCAGTTCTTC.